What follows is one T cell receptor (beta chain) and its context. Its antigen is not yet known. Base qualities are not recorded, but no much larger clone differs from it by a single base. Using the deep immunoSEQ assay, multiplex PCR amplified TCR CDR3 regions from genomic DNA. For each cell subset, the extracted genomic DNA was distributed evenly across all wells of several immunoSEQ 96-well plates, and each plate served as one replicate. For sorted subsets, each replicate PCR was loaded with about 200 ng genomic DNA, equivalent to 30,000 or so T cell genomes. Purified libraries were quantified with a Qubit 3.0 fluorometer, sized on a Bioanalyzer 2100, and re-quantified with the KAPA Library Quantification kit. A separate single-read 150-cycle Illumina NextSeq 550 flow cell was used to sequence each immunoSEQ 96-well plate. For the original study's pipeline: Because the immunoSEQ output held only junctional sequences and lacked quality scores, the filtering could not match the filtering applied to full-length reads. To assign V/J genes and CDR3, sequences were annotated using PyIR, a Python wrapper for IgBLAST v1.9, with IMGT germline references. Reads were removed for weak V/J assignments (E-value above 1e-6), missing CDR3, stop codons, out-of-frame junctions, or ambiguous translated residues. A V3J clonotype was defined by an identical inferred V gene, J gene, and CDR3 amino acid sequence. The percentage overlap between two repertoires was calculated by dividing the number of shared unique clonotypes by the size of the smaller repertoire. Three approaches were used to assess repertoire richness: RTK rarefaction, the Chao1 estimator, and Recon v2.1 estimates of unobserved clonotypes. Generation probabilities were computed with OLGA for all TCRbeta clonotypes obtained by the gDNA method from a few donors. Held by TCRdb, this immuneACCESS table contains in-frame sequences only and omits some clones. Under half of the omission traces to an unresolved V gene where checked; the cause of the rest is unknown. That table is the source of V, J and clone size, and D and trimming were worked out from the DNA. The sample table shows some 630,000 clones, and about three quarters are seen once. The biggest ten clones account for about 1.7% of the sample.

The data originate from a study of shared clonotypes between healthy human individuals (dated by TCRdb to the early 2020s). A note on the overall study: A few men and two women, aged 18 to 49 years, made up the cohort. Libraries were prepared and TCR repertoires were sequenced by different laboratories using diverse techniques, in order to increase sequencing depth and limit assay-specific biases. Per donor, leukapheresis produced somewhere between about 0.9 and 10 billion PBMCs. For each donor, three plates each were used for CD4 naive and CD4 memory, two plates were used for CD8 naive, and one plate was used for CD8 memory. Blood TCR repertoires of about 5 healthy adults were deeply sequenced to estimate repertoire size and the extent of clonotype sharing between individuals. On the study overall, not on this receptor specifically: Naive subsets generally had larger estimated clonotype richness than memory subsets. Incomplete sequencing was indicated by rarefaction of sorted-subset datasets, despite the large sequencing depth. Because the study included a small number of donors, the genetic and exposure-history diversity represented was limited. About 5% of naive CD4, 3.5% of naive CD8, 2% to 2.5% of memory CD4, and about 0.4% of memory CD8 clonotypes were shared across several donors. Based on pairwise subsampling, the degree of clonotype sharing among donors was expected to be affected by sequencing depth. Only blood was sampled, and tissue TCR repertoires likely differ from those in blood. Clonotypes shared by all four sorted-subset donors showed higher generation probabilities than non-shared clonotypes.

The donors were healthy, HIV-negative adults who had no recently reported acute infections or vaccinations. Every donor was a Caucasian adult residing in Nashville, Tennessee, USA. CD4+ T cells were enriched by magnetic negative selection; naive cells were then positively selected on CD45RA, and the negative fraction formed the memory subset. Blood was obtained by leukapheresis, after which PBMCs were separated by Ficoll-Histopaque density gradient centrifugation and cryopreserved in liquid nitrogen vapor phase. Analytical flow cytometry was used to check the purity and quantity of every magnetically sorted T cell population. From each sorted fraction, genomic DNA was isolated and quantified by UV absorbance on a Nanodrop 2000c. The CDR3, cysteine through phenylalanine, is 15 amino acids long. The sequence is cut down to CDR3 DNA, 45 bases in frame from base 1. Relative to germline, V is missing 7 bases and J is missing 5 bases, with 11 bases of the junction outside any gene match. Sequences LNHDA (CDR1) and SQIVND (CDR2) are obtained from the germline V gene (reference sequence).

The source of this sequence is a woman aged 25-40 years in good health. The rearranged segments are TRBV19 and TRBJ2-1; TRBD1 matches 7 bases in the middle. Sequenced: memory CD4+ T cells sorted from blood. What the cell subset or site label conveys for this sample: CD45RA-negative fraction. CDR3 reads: CASTDEDRLHNEQFF. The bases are TGTGCCAGTACCGACGAGGACAGGTTGCACAATGAGCAGTTCTTC.